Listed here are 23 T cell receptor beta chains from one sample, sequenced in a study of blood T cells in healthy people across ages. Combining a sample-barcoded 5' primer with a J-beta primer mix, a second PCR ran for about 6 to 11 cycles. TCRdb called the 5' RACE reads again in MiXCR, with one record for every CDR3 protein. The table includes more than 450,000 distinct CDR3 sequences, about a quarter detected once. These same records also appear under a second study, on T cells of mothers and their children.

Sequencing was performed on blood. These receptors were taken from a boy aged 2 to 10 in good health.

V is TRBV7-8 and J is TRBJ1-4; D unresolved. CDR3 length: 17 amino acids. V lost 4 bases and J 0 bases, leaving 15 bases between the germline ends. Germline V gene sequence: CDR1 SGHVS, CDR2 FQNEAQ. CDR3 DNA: TGTGCCAGCAGCTCCCTCCGTAAAGATTCAACTAATGAAAAACTGTTTTTT. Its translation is CASSSLRKDSTNEKLFF.

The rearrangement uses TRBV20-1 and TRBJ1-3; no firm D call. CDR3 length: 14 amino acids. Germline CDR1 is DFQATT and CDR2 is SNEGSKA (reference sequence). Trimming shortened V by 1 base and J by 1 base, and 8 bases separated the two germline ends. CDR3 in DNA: TGCAGTGCTAGAGGTGGGGAATCTGGAAACACCATATATTTT. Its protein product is CSARGGESGNTIYF.

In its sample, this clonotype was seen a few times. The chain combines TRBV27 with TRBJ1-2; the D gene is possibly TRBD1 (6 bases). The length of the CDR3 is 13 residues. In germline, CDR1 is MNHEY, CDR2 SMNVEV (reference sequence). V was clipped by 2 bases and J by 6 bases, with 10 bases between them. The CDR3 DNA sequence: TGTGCCAGCAGTTTAAGGGGGGCGGATGGCTACACCTTC. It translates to CASSLRGADGYTF.

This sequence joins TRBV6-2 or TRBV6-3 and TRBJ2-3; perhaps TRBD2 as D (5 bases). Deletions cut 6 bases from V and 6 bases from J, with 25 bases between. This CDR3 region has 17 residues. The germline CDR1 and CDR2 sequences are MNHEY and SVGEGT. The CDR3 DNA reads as TGTGCCAGCAGCCTATCGGTCATAGCGTCATGGCGGGATACGCAGTATTTT. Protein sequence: CASSLSVIASWRDTQYF.

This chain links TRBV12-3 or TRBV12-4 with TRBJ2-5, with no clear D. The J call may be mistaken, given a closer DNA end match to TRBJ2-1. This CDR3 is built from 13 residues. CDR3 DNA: TGTGCCAGCAGTCCTCGACTGAAGGGTGAGCAGTTCTTC. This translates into CASSPRLKGEQFF.

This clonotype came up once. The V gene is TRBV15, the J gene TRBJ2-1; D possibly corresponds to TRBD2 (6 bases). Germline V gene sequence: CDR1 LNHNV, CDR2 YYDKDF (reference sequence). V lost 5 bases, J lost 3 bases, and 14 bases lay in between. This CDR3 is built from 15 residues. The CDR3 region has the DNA TGTGCCACCAGCGATAGTAGCGGCAGCTACAATGAGCAGTTCTTC. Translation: CATSDSSGSYNEQFF.

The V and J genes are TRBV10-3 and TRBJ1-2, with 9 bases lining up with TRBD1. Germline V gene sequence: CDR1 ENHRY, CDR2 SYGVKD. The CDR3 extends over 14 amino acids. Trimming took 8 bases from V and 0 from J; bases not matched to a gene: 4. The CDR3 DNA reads TGTGCCATCGGGGACAGGGAGACTAACTATGGCTACACCTTC. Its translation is CAIGDRETNYGYTF.

This CDR3 reads CSVEDGGSPGNTIYF. CDR3 coding DNA: TGCAGCGTAGAGGACGGCGGATCCCCTGGAAACACCATATATTTT. The V call is TRBV29-1, the J call TRBJ1-3; D not certain. The germline gives CDR1 SQVTM, CDR2 ANQGSEA. The CDR3 contains 15 residues. V gave up 6 bases and J gave up 2 bases, with 17 bases separating them.

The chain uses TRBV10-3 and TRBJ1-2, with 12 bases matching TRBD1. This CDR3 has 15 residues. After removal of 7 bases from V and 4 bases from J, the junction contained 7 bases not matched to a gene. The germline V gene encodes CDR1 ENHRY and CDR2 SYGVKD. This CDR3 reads CAITTGQGAPYGYTF. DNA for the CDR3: TGTGCCATCACCACGGGACAGGGGGCTCCCTATGGCTACACCTTC.

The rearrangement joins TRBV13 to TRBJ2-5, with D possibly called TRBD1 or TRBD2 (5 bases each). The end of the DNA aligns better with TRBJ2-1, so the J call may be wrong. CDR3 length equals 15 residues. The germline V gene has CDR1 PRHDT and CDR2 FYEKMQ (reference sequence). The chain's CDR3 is CASSLDVRGLDEQFF. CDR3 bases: TGTGCCAGCAGCTTAGATGTTCGGGGCCTCGATGAGCAGTTCTTC.

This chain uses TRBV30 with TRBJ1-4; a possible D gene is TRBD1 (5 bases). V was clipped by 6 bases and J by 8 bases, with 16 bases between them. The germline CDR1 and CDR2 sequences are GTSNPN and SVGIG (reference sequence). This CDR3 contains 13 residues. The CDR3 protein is CACIGEGFEKLFF. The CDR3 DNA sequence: TGTGCCTGCATAGGGGAAGGGTTCGAAAAACTGTTTTTT.

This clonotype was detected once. CDR3 residues: CAISEGWGQEETQYF. CDR3 nucleotide sequence: TGTGCCATCAGTGAGGGTTGGGGACAGGAAGAGACCCAGTACTTC. The chain employs TRBV10-3 and TRBJ2-5; 8 nucleotides match TRBD1. Germline loops: CDR1 ENHRY, CDR2 SYGVKD. Germline trimming cut 2 bases from V and 3 bases from J; bases unmatched to any gene: 5. The CDR3 consists of 15 residues.

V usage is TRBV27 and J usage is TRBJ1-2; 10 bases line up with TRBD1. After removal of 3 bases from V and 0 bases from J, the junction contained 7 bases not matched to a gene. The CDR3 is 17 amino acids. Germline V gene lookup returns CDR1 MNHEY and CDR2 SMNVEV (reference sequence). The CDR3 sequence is CASSFSGQGSANYGYTF. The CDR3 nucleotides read TGTGCCAGCAGTTTTTCGGGACAGGGGTCAGCTAACTATGGCTACACCTTC.

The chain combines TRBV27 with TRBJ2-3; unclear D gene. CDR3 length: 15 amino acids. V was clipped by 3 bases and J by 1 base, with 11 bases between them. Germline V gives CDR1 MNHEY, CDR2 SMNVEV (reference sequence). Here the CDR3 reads CASSFPPVRTDTQYF. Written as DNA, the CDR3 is TGTGCCAGCAGTTTCCCACCGGTTCGCACAGATACGCAGTATTTT.

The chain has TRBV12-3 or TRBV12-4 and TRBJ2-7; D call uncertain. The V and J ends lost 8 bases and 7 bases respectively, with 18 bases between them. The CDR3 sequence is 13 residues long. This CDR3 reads CASSVLALVEQYF. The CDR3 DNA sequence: TGTGCCAGCTCGGTTTTGGCCCTCGTGGAGCAGTACTTC.

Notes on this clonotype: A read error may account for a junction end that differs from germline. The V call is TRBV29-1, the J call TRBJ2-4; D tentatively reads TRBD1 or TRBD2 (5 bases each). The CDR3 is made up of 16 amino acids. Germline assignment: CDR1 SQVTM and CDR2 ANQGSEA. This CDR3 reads CSIEEGSSLAKNIQYF. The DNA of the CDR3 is TGCAGCATTGAAGAGGGGTCCTCCCTAGCCAAAAACATTCAGTACTTC.

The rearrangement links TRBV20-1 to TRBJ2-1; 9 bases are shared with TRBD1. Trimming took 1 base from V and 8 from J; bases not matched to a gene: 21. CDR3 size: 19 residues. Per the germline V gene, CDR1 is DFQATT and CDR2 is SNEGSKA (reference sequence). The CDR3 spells CSARALERPPDRGSHEQFF. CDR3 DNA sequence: TGCAGTGCTAGAGCGCTAGAGAGACCCCCGGACAGGGGAAGTCATGAGCAGTTCTTC.

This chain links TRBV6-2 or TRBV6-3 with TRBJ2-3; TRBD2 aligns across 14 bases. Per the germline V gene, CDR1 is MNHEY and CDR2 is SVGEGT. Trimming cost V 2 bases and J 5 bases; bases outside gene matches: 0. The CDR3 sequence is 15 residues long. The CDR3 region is CASSYGTSGGDTQYF. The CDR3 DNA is TGTGCCAGCAGTTACGGGACTAGCGGGGGAGATACGCAGTATTTT.

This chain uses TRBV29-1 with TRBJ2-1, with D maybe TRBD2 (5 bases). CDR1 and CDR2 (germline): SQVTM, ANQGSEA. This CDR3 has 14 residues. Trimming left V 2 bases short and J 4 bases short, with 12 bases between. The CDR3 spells CSVESGKWYNEQFF. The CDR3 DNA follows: TGCAGCGTTGAATCGGGAAAATGGTACAATGAGCAGTTCTTC.

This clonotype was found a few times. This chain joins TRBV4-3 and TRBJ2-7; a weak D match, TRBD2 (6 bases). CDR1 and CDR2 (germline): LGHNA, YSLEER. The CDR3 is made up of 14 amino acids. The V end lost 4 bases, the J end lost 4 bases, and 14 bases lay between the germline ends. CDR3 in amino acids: CASSRGPRGYEQYF. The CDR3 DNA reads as TGCGCCAGCAGCCGGGGACCCCGGGGGTACGAGCAGTACTTC.

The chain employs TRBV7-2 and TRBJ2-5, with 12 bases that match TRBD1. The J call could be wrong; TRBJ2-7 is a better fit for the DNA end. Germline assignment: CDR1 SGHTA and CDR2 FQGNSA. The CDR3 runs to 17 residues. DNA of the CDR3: TGTGCCAGCAGCTTGCTCCTCGGGACAGGGGGCAGGAACGAGCAGTACTTC. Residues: CASSLLLGTGGRNEQYF.

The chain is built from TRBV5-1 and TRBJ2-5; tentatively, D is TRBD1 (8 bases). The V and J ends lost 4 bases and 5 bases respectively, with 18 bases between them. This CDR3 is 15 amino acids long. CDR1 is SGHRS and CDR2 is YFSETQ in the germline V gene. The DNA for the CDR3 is TGCGCCAGCAGCGACGGACAGGGCGGGAGTGAGACCCAGTACTTC. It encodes CASSDGQGGSETQYF.

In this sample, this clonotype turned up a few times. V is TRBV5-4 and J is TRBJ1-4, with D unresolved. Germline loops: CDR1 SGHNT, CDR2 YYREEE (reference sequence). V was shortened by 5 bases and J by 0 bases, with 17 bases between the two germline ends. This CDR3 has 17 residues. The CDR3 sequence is CASRRGSSLATNEKLFF. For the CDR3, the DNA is TGTGCCAGCAGGAGAGGATCGTCGCTTGCAACTAATGAAAAACTGTTTTTT. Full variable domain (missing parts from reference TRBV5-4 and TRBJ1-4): ETGVTQSPTHLIKTRGQQVTLRCSSQSGHNTVSWYQQALGQGPQFIFQYYREEENGRGNFPPRFSGLQFPNYSSELNVNALELDDSALYLCASRRGSSLATNEKLFFGSGTQLSVL.